This TCR beta chain was documented in a study of identical twins. The trim removed 6 bases at V and 7 bases at J, leaving 5 bases unmatched. Per germline, CDR1 DFQATT and CDR2 SNEGSKA (reference sequence). The CDR3 is 12 residues long. Using its own MiXCR run on the 5' RACE reads, TCRdb lists one record per CDR3 protein. Among 450,000 or so distinct CDR3 sequences, 20% to 25% were seen once, and the ten largest hold 2.9%. This sample was shared with a second study, whose subject was T cells expressing NK-cell markers. From that second work: The study sequenced eight donors, seven HCMV-seropositive and one seronegative. Only alpha-beta TCR T cells were sorted in several experiments, using an anti-gamma-delta TCR antibody.

Sequencing was carried out using CD4+ T cells sorted from blood. The TCR sequence derives from a woman younger than 35 in good health. The chain recombines TRBV20-1 with TRBJ1-2, with 10 bases aligning to TRBD1. The CDR3 loop is CSATDRGLGYTF. CDR3 in DNA: TGCAGTGCAACAGACAGGGGGCTTGGCTACACCTTC.